The present T cell receptor (beta chain) was sequenced within a study of blood T cell repertoires in COVID-19. Whole-study context: Acute and convalescent COVID-19 specimens originated in the United States, Italy and Spain. The cDNA or gDNA used as material had been derived from T cells, B-cell-depleted T cells, or PBMCs.

With 4 bases removed from V and 2 bases from J, the gap between germline ends came to 13 bases. Germline V CDR1 and CDR2: SEHNR, FQNEAQ (reference sequence). CDR3 size: 15 residues. This clone was observed a few times. Per the original data handling: Nucleated cell number was recorded as an estimate derived from reference gene primer amplification. Only in-frame clones appear in the TCRdb table, and some are missing; sequencing was by immunoSEQ multiplex PCR. That table supplies the V and J calls and clone size; D and trimming were determined from the DNA. The data contain 80,000 to 100,000 clones, 60% to 85% of them singletons.

This sequence was found in a human donor in a cohort sampled during active COVID-19. Sequencing input: peripheral blood. The chain combines TRBV7-9 with TRBJ2-3; the D gene is possibly TRBD2 (6 bases). The CDR3 reads CASSWGEIDTDTQYF. The CDR3 nucleotides are TGTGCCAGCAGCTGGGGGGAGATTGACACAGATACGCAGTATTTT.